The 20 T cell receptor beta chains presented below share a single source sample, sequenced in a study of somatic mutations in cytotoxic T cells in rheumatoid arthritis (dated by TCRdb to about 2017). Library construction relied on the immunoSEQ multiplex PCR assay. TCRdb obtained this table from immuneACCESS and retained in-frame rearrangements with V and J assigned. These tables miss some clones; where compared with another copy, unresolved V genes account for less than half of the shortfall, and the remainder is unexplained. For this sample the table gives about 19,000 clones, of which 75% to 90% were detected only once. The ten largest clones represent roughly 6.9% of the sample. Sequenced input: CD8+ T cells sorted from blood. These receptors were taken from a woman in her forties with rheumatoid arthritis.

Written as DNA, the CDR3 is TGTGCCAGCAGTTTAGACACCAATCAGCCCCAGCATTTT. The encoded protein is CASSLDTNQPQHF. The chain combines TRBV27 with TRBJ1-5; D call uncertain. The CDR3 is made up of 13 amino acids. CDR1 is MNHEY, CDR2 SMNVEV, per germline (reference sequence). Trimming took off 2 bases at V and 3 bases at J, with 5 bases between the two ends.

The CDR3 region is CASSLGQGVGNEQFF. CDR3 DNA sequence: TGTGCCAGCAGCTTAGGGCAGGGGGTTGGAAATGAGCAGTTCTTC. V gene TRBV7-7 combines with J gene TRBJ2-1; 7 bases match TRBD1. Losses at the gene ends were 1 base for V and 7 bases for J; bases not matched to a gene: 7. Germline V lookup: CDR1 SSHAT, CDR2 FNYEAQ (reference sequence). This CDR3 has 15 amino acids.

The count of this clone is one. The CDR3 nucleotides read TGCGCCAGCGCCTCGACAGGGACTGAAGGAAACACCATATATTTT. Its translation: CASASTGTEGNTIYF. This chain uses TRBV5-1 with TRBJ1-3; 7 bases fit TRBD1. The junction had 11 bases not matched to a gene; V was cut back by 7 bases and J by 4 bases. Germline CDR1 and CDR2: SGHRS and YFSETQ. This CDR3 comprises 15 residues.

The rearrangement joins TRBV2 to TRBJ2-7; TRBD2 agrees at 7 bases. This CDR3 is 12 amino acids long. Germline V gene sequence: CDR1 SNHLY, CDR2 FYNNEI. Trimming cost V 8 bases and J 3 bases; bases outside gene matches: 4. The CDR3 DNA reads TGTGCCAGCTCGGGGGGATACTACGAGCAGTACTTC. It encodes CASSGGYYEQYF.

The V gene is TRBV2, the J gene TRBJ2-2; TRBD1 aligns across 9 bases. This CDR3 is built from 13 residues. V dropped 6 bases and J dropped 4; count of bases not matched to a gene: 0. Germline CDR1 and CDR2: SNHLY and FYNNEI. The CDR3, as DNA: TGTGCCAGCAGGGACAGGGGCACCGGGGAGCTGTTTTTT. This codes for CASRDRGTGELFF.

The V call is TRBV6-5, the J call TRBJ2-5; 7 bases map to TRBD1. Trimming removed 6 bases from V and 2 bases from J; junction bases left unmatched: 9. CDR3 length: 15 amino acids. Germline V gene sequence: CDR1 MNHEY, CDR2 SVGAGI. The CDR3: CASRDPARGQETQYF. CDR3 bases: TGTGCCAGCAGAGACCCGGCCAGGGGGCAAGAGACCCAGTACTTC.

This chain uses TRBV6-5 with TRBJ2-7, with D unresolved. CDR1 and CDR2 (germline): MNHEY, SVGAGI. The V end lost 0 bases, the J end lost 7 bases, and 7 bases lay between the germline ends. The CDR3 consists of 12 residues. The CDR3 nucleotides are TGTGCCAGCAGTTACTCGTCAGGAGAGCAGTACTTC. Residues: CASSYSSGEQYF.

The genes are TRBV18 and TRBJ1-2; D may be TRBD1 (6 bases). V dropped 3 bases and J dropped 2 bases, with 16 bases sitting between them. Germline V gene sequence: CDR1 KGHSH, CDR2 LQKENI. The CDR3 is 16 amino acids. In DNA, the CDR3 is TGTGCCAGCTCACCTAGAACGGACAGCGCAAACTATGGCTACACCTTC. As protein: CASSPRTDSANYGYTF.

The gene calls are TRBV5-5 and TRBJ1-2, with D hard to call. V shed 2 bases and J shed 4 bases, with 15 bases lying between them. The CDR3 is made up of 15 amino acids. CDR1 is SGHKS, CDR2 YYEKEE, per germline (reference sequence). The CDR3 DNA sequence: TGTGCCAGCAGCTTTAATACTGGTTCGCCCTATGGCTACACCTTC. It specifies CASSFNTGSPYGYTF.

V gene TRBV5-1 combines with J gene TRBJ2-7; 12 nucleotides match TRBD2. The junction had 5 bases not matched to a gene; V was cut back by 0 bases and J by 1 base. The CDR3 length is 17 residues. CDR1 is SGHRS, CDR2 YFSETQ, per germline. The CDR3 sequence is CASSLAIGLAGSYEQYF. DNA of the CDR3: TGCGCCAGCAGCTTGGCTATCGGACTAGCGGGGTCCTACGAGCAGTACTTC. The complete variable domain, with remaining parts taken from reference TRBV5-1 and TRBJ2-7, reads KAGVTQTPRYLIKTRGQQVTLSCSPISGHRSVSWYQQTPGQGLQFLFEYFSETQRNKGNFPGRFSGRQFSNSRSEMNVSTLELGDSALYLCASSLAIGLAGSYEQYFGPGTRLTVT.

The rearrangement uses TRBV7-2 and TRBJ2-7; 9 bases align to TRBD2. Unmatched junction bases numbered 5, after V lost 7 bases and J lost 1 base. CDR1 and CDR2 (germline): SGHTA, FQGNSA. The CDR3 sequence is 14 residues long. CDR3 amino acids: CASTQTSGSYEQYF. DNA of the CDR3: TGTGCCAGCACCCAGACTAGCGGATCCTACGAGCAGTACTTC.

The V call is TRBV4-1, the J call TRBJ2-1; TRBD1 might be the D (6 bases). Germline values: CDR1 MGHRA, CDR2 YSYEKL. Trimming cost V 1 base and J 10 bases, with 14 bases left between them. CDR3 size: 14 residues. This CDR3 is CASSQVEGVGEQFF. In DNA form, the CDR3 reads TGCGCCAGCAGCCAAGTCGAGGGGGTGGGCGAGCAGTTCTTC.

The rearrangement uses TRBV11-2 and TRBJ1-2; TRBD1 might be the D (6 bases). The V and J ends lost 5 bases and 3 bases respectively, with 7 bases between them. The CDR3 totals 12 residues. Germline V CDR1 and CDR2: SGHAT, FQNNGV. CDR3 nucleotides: TGTGCCAGCAGCCCAGGGGACTATGGCTACACCTTC. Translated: CASSPGDYGYTF.

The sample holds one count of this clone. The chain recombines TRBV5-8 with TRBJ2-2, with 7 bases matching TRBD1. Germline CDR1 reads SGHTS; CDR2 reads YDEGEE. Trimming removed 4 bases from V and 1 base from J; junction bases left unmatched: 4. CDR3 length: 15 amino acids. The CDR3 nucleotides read TGTGCCAGCAGCGAAGGGACAGTGAACACCGGGGAGCTGTTTTTT. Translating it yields CASSEGTVNTGELFF.

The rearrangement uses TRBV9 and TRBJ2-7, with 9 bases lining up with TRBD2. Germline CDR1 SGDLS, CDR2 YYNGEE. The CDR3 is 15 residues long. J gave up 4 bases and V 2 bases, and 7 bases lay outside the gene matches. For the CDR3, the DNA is TGTGCCAGCAGCGTGGCGGGGGGGAGTTTGTACGAGCAGTACTTC. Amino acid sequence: CASSVAGGSLYEQYF.

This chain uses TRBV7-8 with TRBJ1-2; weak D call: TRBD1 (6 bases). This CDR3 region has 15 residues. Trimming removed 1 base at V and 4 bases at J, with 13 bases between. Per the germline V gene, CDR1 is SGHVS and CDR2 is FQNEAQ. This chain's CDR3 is CASSLGQVNSYGYTF. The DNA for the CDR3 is TGTGCCAGCAGCTTAGGACAGGTGAATTCCTATGGCTACACCTTC.

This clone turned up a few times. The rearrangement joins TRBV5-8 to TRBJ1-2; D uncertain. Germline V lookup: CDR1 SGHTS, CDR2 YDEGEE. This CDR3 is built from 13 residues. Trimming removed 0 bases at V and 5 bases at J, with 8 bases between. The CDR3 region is CASSLGRWYGYTF. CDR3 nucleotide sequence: TGTGCCAGCAGCTTGGGGCGGTGGTATGGCTACACCTTC.

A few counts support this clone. This chain's CDR3 is CASSSTGGYEQYF. Here the CDR3 DNA reads TGTGCCAGCAGCTCTACAGGGGGGTACGAGCAGTACTTC. The chain has TRBV7-9 and TRBJ2-7; 8 bases match TRBD1. The V gene end was trimmed by 4 bases and the J gene end by 4 bases; junction bases not matched to a gene: 3. The CDR3 sequence is 13 residues long. CDR1 SEHNR and CDR2 FQNEAQ come from the germline V gene (reference sequence).

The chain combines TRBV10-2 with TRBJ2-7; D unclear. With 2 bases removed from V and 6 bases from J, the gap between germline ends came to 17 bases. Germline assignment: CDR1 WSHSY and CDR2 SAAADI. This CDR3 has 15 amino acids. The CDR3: CASSEARKNELEQYF. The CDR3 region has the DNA TGCGCCAGCAGTGAGGCCAGGAAAAACGAACTCGAGCAGTACTTC.

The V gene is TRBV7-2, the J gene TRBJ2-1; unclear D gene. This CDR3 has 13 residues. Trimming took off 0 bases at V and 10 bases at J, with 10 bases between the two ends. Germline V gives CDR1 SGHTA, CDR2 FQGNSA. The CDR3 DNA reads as TGTGCCAGCAGCTTAGCGAGAAGAGAGGAGCAGTTCTTC. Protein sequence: CASSLARREEQFF.